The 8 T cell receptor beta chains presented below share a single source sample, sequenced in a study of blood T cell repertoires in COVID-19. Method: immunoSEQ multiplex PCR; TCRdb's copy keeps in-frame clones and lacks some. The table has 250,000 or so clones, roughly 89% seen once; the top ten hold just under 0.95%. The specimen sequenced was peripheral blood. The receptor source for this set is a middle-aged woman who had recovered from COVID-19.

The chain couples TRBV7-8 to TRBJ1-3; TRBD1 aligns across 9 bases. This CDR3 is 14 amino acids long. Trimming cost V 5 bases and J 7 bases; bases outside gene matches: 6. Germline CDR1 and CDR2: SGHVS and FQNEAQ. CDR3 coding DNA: TGTGCCAGCAGCCAGGACAGGGGCCCCAACACCATATATTTT. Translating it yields CASSQDRGPNTIYF.

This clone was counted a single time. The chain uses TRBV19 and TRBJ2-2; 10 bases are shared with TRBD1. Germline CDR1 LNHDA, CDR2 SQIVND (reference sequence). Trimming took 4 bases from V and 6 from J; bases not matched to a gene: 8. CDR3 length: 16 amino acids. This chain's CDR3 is CASSTGQGGRAGELFF. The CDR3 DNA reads TGTGCCAGTAGTACCGGACAGGGGGGAAGGGCCGGGGAGCTGTTTTTT.

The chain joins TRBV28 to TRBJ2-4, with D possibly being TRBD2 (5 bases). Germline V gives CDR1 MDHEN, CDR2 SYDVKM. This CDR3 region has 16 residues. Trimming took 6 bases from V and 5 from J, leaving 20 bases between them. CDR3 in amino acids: CASRPDTIMEENIQYF. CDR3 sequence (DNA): TGTGCCAGCAGACCAGACACGATAATGGAGGAAAACATTCAGTACTTC.

CDR3 DNA sequence: TGTGCCAGCAGCGTAGAGGCAGGGATCCGGACCACTGAAGCTTTCTTT. This translates into CASSVEAGIRTTEAFF. V gene TRBV9 combines with J gene TRBJ1-1; D is perhaps TRBD1 (5 bases). V lost 0 bases and J lost 4, with 16 bases in between. Looked up from germline, CDR1 is SGDLS and CDR2 is YYNGEE. The CDR3 contains 16 residues. Drawing the rest from reference TRBV9 and TRBJ1-1, the complete variable domain is DSGVTQTPKHLITATGQRVTLRCSPRSGDLSVYWYQQSLDQGLQFLIQYYNGEERAKGNILERFSAQQFPDLHSELNLSSLELGDSALYFCASSVEAGIRTTEAFFGQGTRLTVV.

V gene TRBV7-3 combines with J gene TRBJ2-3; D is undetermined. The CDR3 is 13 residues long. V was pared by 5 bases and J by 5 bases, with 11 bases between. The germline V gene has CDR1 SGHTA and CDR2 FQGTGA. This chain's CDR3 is CASSPRSGDTQYF. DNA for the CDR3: TGTGCCAGCAGCCCCCGGAGTGGAGATACGCAGTATTTT.

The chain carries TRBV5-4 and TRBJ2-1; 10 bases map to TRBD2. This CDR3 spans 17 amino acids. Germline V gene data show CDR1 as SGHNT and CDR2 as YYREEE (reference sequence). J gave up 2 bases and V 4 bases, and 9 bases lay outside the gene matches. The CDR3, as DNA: TGTGCCAGCAGCCGCGGGACTAGCGCCGAGGCCTACAATGAGCAGTTCTTC. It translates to CASSRGTSAEAYNEQFF.

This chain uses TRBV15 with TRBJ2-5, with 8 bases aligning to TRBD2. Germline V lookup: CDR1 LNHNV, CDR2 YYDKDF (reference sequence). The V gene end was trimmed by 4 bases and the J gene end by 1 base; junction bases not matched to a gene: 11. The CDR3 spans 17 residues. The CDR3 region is CATSNQGGSGTQETQYF. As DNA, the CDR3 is TGTGCCACCAGCAACCAAGGCGGTAGCGGGACCCAAGAGACCCAGTACTTC.

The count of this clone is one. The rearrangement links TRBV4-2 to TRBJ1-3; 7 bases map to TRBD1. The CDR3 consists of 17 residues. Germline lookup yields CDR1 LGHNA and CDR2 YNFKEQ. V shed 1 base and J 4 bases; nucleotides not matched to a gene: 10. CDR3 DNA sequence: TGTGCCAGCAGCCAAGGGATTACACAGGGGCGGGGAAACACCATATATTTT. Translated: CASSQGITQGRGNTIYF.